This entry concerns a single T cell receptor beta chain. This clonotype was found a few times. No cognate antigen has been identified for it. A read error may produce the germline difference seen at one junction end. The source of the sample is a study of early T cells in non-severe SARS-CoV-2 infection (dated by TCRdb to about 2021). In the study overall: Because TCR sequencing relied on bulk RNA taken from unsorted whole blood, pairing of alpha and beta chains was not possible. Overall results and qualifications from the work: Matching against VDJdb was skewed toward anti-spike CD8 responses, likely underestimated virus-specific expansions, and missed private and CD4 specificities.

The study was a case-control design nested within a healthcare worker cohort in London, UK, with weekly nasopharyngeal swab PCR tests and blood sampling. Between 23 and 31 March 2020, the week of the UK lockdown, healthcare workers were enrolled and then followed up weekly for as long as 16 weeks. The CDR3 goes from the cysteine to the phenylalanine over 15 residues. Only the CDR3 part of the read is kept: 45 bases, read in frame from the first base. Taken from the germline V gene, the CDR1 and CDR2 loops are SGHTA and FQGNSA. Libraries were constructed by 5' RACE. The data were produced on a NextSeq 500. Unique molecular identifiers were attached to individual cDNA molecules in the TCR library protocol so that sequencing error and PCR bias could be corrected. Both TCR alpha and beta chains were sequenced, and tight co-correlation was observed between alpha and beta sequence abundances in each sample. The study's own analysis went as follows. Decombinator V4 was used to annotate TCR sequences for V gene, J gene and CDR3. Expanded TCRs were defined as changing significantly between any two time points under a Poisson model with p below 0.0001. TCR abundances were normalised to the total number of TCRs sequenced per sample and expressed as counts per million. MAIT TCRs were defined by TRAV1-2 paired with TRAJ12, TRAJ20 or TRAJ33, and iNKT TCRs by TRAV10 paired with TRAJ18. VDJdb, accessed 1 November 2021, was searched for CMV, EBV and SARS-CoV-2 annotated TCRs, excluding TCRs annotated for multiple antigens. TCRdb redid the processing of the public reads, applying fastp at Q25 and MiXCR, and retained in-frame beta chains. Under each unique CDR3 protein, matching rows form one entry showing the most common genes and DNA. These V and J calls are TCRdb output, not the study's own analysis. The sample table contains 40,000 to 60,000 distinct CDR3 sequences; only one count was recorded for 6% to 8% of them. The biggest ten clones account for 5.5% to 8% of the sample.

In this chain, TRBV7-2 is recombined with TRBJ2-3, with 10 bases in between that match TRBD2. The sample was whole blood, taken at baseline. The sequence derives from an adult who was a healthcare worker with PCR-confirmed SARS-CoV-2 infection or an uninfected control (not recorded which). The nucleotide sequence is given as TGTGTCAGCAGCTTACTAGCGGGATTCACAGATACGCAGTATTTT. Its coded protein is CVSSLLAGFTDTQYF.